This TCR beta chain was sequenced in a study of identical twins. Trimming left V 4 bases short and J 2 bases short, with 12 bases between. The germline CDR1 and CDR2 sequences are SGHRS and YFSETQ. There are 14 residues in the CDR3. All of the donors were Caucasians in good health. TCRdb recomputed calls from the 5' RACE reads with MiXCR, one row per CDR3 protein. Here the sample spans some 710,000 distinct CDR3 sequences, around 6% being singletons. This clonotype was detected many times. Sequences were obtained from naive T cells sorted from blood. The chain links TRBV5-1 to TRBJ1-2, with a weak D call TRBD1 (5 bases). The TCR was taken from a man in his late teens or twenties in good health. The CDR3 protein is CASSPWDGNYGYTF. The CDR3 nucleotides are TGCGCCAGCAGCCCGTGGGACGGCAACTATGGCTACACCTTC.